The clone carrying this T cell receptor beta chain has just a few counts. Its antigen remains unknown. This sample was taken from a study of spatial heterogeneity in lung cancer. The overall study: Follow-up PBMC specimens underwent sequencing when available; their median timing was around 2 years after resection.

Each molecule of TCR cDNA was tagged with one unique molecular identifier. TCRdb re-called the 5' RACE reads with MiXCR, one entry per CDR3 protein. In the table there are around 98,000 distinct CDR3 sequences, roughly 19% of which are singletons. As for time point: blood at routine non-recurrence follow-up after resection. Researchers sequenced whole RNA taken from tumor, nontumor lung or frozen PBMC without sorting. Findings and caveats of the study: Among blood samples, ubiquitous expanded tumor TCRs appeared more at resection than at follow-up.

The sample here was PBMCs, taken at follow-up. This TCR derives from a male donor with early-stage non-small cell lung cancer.

The CDR3 protein is CASSLTGGYEQYF. As DNA, the CDR3 is TGTGCCAGCAGCTTGACAGGGGGCTACGAGCAGTACTTC. The rearrangement links TRBV5-4 to TRBJ2-7; 8 bases fit TRBD1. CDR1 and CDR2 from the germline V gene are SGHNT and YYREEE (reference sequence). The CDR3 has 13 amino acids. V trimming: 1 base; J trimming: 3 bases; junction bases outside the gene matches: 0. The whole variable domain, filled in from reference TRBV5-4 and TRBJ2-7, reads ETGVTQSPTHLIKTRGQQVTLRCSSQSGHNTVSWYQQALGQGPQFIFQYYREEENGRGNFPPRFSGLQFPNYSSELNVNALELDDSALYLCASSLTGGYEQYFGPGTRLTVT.